One sample yielded the 27 T cell receptor beta chains listed below, sequenced in a study of monozygotic twins with inflammatory bowel disease. TCRdb reworked the 5' RACE reads into one entry per CDR3 protein, no DNA. The sample's table shows some 330,000 distinct CDR3 sequences. The specimen was blood. These receptors all stem from a human donor with ulcerative colitis or Crohn's disease, or a healthy co-twin of an affected twin (not recorded which).

The gene calls are TRBV25-1 and TRBJ2-7; with no DNA, the TCRdb D assignment of TRBD2 cannot be verified. The CDR3 is 14 amino acids. Per germline, CDR1 MGHDK and CDR2 SYGVNS. The CDR3 sequence: CASRTGTSYYEQYF.

V usage is TRBV28 and J usage is TRBJ2-1; TCRdb names TRBD1, which stays unverified in the absence of DNA. The germline V gene encodes CDR1 MDHEN and CDR2 SYDVKM. This CDR3 contains 16 residues. This chain's CDR3 is CASSSTGSASYNEQFF.

J is TRBJ2-7 and V is TRBV6-5; the TCRdb D gene call, TRBD2, has no DNA to confirm it. CDR3 length: 16 amino acids. Germline V lookup: CDR1 MNHEY, CDR2 SVGAGI. CDR3 amino acids: CASSYSGLATAYEQYF.

The genes are TRBV25-1 and TRBJ2-1; TCRdb's D gene call, TRBD1, goes unchecked for lack of DNA. This CDR3 is 15 amino acids long. The germline V gene has CDR1 MGHDK and CDR2 SYGVNS. CDR3: CASAGRVKIYNEQFF.

This sequence joins TRBV2 and TRBJ1-3. This CDR3 is built from 16 residues. Germline CDR1 reads SNHLY; CDR2 reads FYNNEI. The CDR3 here is CASSLFLLPSGNTIYF.

The chain has TRBV6-1 and TRBJ2-1; no DNA is available, so the TRBD2 call from TCRdb remains unchecked. Germline V CDR1 and CDR2: MNHNS, SASEGT. CDR3 length: 15 amino acids. This chain's CDR3 is CASSEEGLAYNEQFF.

The chain has TRBV2 and TRBJ2-1; TCRdb designates TRBD1, a call that cannot be tested without DNA. The CDR3 is 21 residues long. From germline, CDR1 is SNHLY and CDR2 FYNNEI. The CDR3 loop is CASSADDRLNPKSLQFYEQFF.

This chain joins TRBV5-1 and TRBJ2-7; TCRdb selects TRBD2, and the lack of DNA leaves this call unchecked. CDR1 SGHRS and CDR2 YFSETQ come from the germline V gene. This CDR3 contains 15 residues. The CDR3 is CASSLARDFSYEQYF.

This chain uses TRBV3-1 with TRBJ1-1. CDR3 length: 13 residues. CDR1 is LGHDT, CDR2 YNNKEL, per germline (reference sequence). This CDR3 is CASSQDIVLGAFF.

The chain is built from TRBV5-1 and TRBJ2-1; TCRdb indicates TRBD1, and absent DNA this call remains unverified. The CDR3 runs to 17 residues. Germline V gene data show CDR1 as SGHRS and CDR2 as YFSETQ. CDR3 protein: CASSPTSQGIGYNEQFF.

V usage is TRBV14 and J usage is TRBJ2-7; TCRdb designates TRBD1, a call that cannot be tested without DNA. Germline CDR1 SGHDN, CDR2 FVKESK. The CDR3 has 14 residues. Here the CDR3 reads CASSQVWAPWEQYF.

J is TRBJ2-3 and V is TRBV4-3. The germline V gene has CDR1 LGHNA and CDR2 YSLEER. This CDR3 region has 13 residues. This CDR3 reads CASSQAGSSTQYF.

This chain joins TRBV28 and TRBJ2-5; TCRdb's D gene call, TRBD2, goes unchecked for lack of DNA. The CDR3 runs 16 residues. Germline V gene lookup returns CDR1 MDHEN and CDR2 SYDVKM. Here the CDR3 reads CASSNILAGAKKTQYF.

The gene calls are TRBV11-2 and TRBJ2-3; TCRdb names TRBD2, which stays unverified in the absence of DNA. This CDR3 has 16 amino acids. The germline gives CDR1 SGHAT, CDR2 FQNNGV. This CDR3 is CASSPLSGTATDTQYF.

This chain joins TRBV5-1 and TRBJ2-2; TCRdb's D call of TRBD1 is untestable without DNA. CDR1 SGHRS and CDR2 YFSETQ come from the germline V gene. This CDR3 region has 19 residues. CDR3 region: CASSPGGTGGVRNTGELFF.

This chain connects TRBV2 to TRBJ1-2. Germline V CDR1 and CDR2: SNHLY, FYNNEI. The CDR3 totals 12 residues. The CDR3 region is CASKQNRDGYTF. Variable domain in full (rest from reference TRBV2 and TRBJ1-2): EPEVTQTPSHQVTQMGQEVILRCVPISNHLYFYWYRQILGQKVEFLVSFYNNEISEKSEIFDDQFSVERPDGSNFTLKIRSTKLEDSAMYFCASKQNRDGYTFGSGTRLTVV.

This chain links TRBV3-1 with TRBJ2-3; absent DNA, TCRdb's TRBD2 call cannot be checked. Germline CDR1 and CDR2: LGHDT and YNNKEL (reference sequence). This CDR3 is 14 amino acids long. The CDR3 spells CASSQGFGGDTQYF.

The chain recombines TRBV7-3 with TRBJ2-3; TCRdb lists TRBD2, though no DNA is available to test this call. This CDR3 has 16 residues. Per the germline V gene, CDR1 is SGHTA and CDR2 is FQGTGA. The CDR3 spells CASSLGSGAPTDTQYF. Together with reference TRBV7-3 and TRBJ2-3, the CDR3 gives the full variable domain: GAGVSQTPSNKVTEKGKYVELRCDPISGHTALYWYRQSLGQGPEFLIYFQGTGAADDSGLPNDRFFAVRPEGSVSTLKIQRTERGDSAVYLCASSLGSGAPTDTQYFGPGTRLTVL.

V gene TRBV20-1 combines with J gene TRBJ2-1; TCRdb returns TRBD2, unconfirmable since there is no DNA. Germline V lookup: CDR1 DFQATT, CDR2 SNEGSKA (reference sequence). CDR3 length equals 12 residues. The CDR3 here is CSAGPIEDEQFF.

J is TRBJ1-2 and V is TRBV9. The CDR3 length is 15 residues. Per the germline V gene, CDR1 is SGDLS and CDR2 is YYNGEE. The CDR3: CASSVGRGQSYGYTF.

The V gene is TRBV30, the J gene TRBJ1-5; there is no DNA to check the TCRdb D call of TRBD1. The length of the CDR3 is 16 residues. Germline V gene sequence: CDR1 GTSNPN, CDR2 SVGIG (reference sequence). CDR3 sequence reads: CAWSAGTGGRGQPQHF.

The rearrangement links TRBV7-9 to TRBJ2-7; TCRdb picks TRBD1, but there is no DNA to check that call. Germline CDR1 and CDR2: SEHNR and FQNEAQ (reference sequence). This CDR3 is 15 amino acids long. Here the CDR3 reads CASSQKDRMYYEQYF.

The chain employs TRBV28 and TRBJ1-2. Germline CDR1 MDHEN, CDR2 SYDVKM. This CDR3 is built from 15 residues. CDR3 sequence reads: CASSLYPGSWGGYTF.

The V and J genes are TRBV23-1 and TRBJ1-1; TCRdb's D call of TRBD1 is untestable without DNA. TRBV23-1 has ORF status, its function being uncertain. This CDR3 comprises 16 residues. This chain's CDR3 is CASSQSPGGFDTEAFF.

V and J are TRBV20-1 and TRBJ2-1; with no DNA, the TCRdb D assignment of TRBD1 cannot be verified. Germline V CDR1 and CDR2: DFQATT, SNEGSKA (reference sequence). This CDR3 is built from 16 residues. CDR3 sequence: CSASQAPSVTYNEQFF.

V gene TRBV12-3 or TRBV12-4 combines with J gene TRBJ2-1; no DNA is available, so the TRBD2 call from TCRdb remains unchecked. The CDR3 is made up of 15 amino acids. The chain's CDR3 is CASRPGTSGGNEQFF.

The genes are TRBV7-9 and TRBJ2-2; without DNA, the TCRdb call of TRBD2 cannot be checked. Germline V gene data show CDR1 as SEHNR and CDR2 as FQNEAQ (reference sequence). This CDR3 has 14 amino acids. The CDR3 loop is CASSLATSSGELFF.